The present T cell receptor (beta chain) was sequenced within a study of neoadjuvant nivolumab and ipilimumab in lung cancer. This clone came up once. Its antigen is undetermined. TCRdb's table, derived via immunoSEQ multiplex PCR, lists solely in-frame clones and lacks some. The sample carries tens of thousands of clones, approximately 81% recorded once. Overall study findings and caveats: Pathologic regression was not significantly tied to TCR clonality. Resected tumors had greater TCR richness and clonality than uninvolved lung.

Per the germline V gene, CDR1 is SGDLS and CDR2 is YYNGEE. This CDR3 is 14 amino acids long. Trimming stripped 0 bases from V and 0 bases from J, with 7 bases between. The V and J genes are TRBV9 and TRBJ2-7, with D perhaps assigned TRBD1 or TRBD2 (5 bases each). The sample in question was peripheral blood, obtained before neoadjuvant nivolumab, alone or with ipilimumab. The TCR comes from an adult with non-small cell lung cancer. The CDR3 here is CASSVDGASYEQYF. DNA for the CDR3: TGTGCCAGCAGCGTAGACGGGGCCTCCTACGAGCAGTACTTC.